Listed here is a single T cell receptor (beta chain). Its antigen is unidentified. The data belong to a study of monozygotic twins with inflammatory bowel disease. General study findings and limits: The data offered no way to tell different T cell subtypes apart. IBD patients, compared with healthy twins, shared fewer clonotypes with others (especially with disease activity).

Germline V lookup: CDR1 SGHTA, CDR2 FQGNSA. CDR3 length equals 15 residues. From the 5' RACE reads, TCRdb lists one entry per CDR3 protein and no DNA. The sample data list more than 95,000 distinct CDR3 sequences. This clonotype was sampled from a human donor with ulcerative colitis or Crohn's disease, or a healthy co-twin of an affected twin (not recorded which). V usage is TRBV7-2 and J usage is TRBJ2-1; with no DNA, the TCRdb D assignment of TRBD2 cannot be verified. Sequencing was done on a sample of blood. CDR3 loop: CASSFTSGSINEQFF.